The 26 T cell receptor beta chains reported below all come from one sample, sequenced in a study of PD-L1 blockade in urothelial cancer. Repertoires were generated with immunoSEQ multiplex PCR, while TCRdb's copy carries only in-frame clones and drops some. The table includes about 120,000 clones, around 93% detected once. Stated time point: peripheral blood 6 weeks after treatment start. Specimen: PBMCs, collected around atezolizumab (anti-PD-L1) treatment. The receptor set was obtained from a man in his fifties or sixties with urothelial cancer.

The chain employs TRBV11-3 and TRBJ2-7, with 7 bases fitting TRBD2. CDR1 SGHNT and CDR2 YENEEA come from the germline V gene. The CDR3 runs to 18 residues. After removal of 1 base from V and 0 bases from J, the junction contained 12 bases not matched to a gene. As DNA, the CDR3 is TGTGCCAGCAGCTTAGTAATGGTTAGCGGGTGGAGCTCCTACGAGCAGTACTTC. Translated: CASSLVMVSGWSSYEQYF.

V is TRBV11-2 and J is TRBJ1-6, with a weak D call TRBD1 (6 bases). The germline gives CDR1 SGHAT, CDR2 FQNNGV. The CDR3 spans 17 residues. Trimming cost V 4 bases and J 5 bases, with 18 bases left between them. The CDR3 loop reads CASSSKGGVSHNSPLHF. CDR3 bases: TGTGCCAGCAGCTCCAAAGGGGGGGTTTCCCATAATTCACCCCTCCACTTT.

CDR3 sequence: CASSDTLYSEQGHWDQPQHF. The CDR3 region has the DNA TGCGCCAGCAGTGACACCCTTTACTCGGAACAGGGGCACTGGGATCAGCCCCAGCATTTT. The J gene is TRBJ1-5, the V gene TRBV10-2, with TRBD1 identical over 7 bases. This CDR3 has 20 residues. Looked up from germline, CDR1 is WSHSY and CDR2 is SAAADI. The ends lost 3 bases at V and 5 bases at J; junction bases unmatched: 22.

The J gene is TRBJ2-3, the V gene TRBV21-1; the table's D call of TRBD1 was not tested on the DNA. TRBV21-1 is given as a pseudogene. CDR3 size: 15 residues. The CDR3 region has the DNA TGTGCCAGCAGCACCGACAGGAGTGTAACAGATACGCAGTATTTT. It specifies CASSTDRSVTDTQYF.

This chain joins TRBV7-2 and TRBJ2-7, with a weak D call TRBD2 (6 bases). Germline CDR1 SGHTA, CDR2 FQGNSA. Trimming removed 1 base from V and 1 base from J, with 17 bases in between. The CDR3 runs 17 residues. The CDR3 loop reads CASSLGLSGWDSYEQYF. The CDR3 coding sequence is TGTGCCAGCAGCTTAGGTTTGAGCGGGTGGGATTCCTACGAGCAGTACTTC.

This clone has a single count. This chain joins TRBV7-2 and TRBJ2-5; D is perhaps TRBD2 (6 bases). The CDR3 consists of 18 residues. Germline-derived CDR1 and CDR2 are SGHTA and FQGNSA. V was cut by 11 bases and J by 3 bases, with 31 bases left in between. The DNA for the CDR3 is TGTGCCCAAATTTGGCCGGGACTCCAAGGTAAGGAGGAAGAGACCCAGTACTTC. Its protein product is CAQIWPGLQGKEEETQYF.

This chain links TRBV28 with TRBJ2-7, with 8 bases fitting TRBD2. Germline loops: CDR1 MDHEN, CDR2 SYDVKM. V trimming: 6 bases; J trimming: 7 bases; junction bases outside the gene matches: 14. This CDR3 region has 15 residues. The CDR3 spells CASRRGAGPVREQYF. The CDR3 nucleotides read TGTGCCAGCAGGCGGGGGGCGGGCCCCGTTAGGGAGCAGTACTTC.

V is TRBV19 and J is TRBJ2-2; D remains ambiguous. The CDR3 has 15 amino acids. Germline CDR1 LNHDA, CDR2 SQIVND (reference sequence). Trimming left V 7 bases short and J 4 bases short, with 16 bases between. The CDR3 region has the DNA TGTGCCAGTATGGCCAAAAAAACGGGCACCGGGGAGCTGTTTTTT. It yields the protein CASMAKKTGTGELFF.

V and J are TRBV5-8 and TRBJ2-1, with TRBD1 matching over 11 bases. Germline CDR1 reads SGHTS; CDR2 reads YDEGEE. Trimming took 3 bases from V and 5 from J; bases not matched to a gene: 4. CDR3 size: 15 residues. CDR3 in amino acids: CASSSGQGADNEQFF. CDR3 DNA: TGTGCCAGCAGCTCAGGACAGGGGGCTGACAATGAGCAGTTCTTC. Looking up the rest from reference TRBV5-8 and TRBJ2-1 gives the full variable domain: EAGVTQSPTHLIKTRGQQATLRCSPISGHTSVYWYQQALGLGLQFLLWYDEGEERNRGNFPPRFSGRQFPNYSSELNVNALELEDSALYLCASSSGQGADNEQFFGPGTRLTVL.

The chain employs TRBV7-7 and TRBJ1-5; 11 bases agree with TRBD1. The germline gives CDR1 SSHAT, CDR2 FNYEAQ (reference sequence). CDR3 length: 17 amino acids. Unmatched junction bases numbered 8, after V lost 0 bases and J lost 7 bases. The CDR3 protein is CASSLAQKDRGQQPQHF. CDR3 DNA sequence: TGTGCCAGCAGCTTAGCCCAAAAGGACAGGGGGCAACAGCCCCAGCATTTT. The whole variable domain, remainder taken from reference TRBV7-7 and TRBJ1-5, is GAGVSQSPRYKVTKRGQDVTLRCDPISSHATLYWYQQALGQGPEFLTYFNYEAQPDKSGLPSDRFSAERPEGSISTLTIQRTEQRDSAMYRCASSLAQKDRGQQPQHFGDGTRLSIL.

V usage is TRBV11-2 and J usage is TRBJ2-3, with 7 bases fitting TRBD1. The V segment lost 5 bases and the J segment 1 base; nucleotides outside the gene matches: 9. Germline V lookup: CDR1 SGHAT, CDR2 FQNNGV. This CDR3 region has 16 residues. The CDR3 sequence: CASSLGGASRTDTQYF. DNA for the CDR3: TGTGCCAGCAGCCTAGGGGGCGCCTCCCGCACAGATACGCAGTATTTT. Looking up the rest from reference TRBV11-2 and TRBJ2-3 gives the full variable domain: EAGVAQSPRYKIIEKRQSVAFWCNPISGHATLYWYQQILGQGPKLLIQFQNNGVVDDSQLPKDRFSAERLKGVDSTLKIQPAKLEDSAVYLCASSLGGASRTDTQYFGPGTRLTVL.

The rearrangement uses TRBV18 and TRBJ2-6; 9 nucleotides match TRBD1. With 5 bases clipped from V and 0 bases from J, the junction kept 8 bases outside the gene matches. CDR3 length equals 18 residues. Looked up from germline, CDR1 is KGHSH and CDR2 is LQKENI. Written as DNA, the CDR3 is TGTGCCAGCTCAGACTACGGGACAGGGTCCTCTGGGGCCAACGTCCTGACTTTC. It encodes CASSDYGTGSSGANVLTF.

The chain links TRBV2 to TRBJ1-3, with TRBD1 identical over 7 bases. From germline, CDR1 is SNHLY and CDR2 FYNNEI. Losses at the gene ends were 6 bases for V and 2 bases for J; bases not matched to a gene: 10. CDR3 size: 16 residues. CDR3 in DNA: TGTGCCAGCAGCCTAAACAGGGGATCTACTGGAAACACCATATATTTT. Translated: CASSLNRGSTGNTIYF.

This chain connects TRBV21-1 to TRBJ2-7; TRBD2 reflects the table's D call only, with no check against the DNA. TRBV21-1 is a pseudogene locus. The CDR3 consists of 15 residues. This CDR3 reads CASSKRGGSVGEQYF. CDR3 nucleotides: TGTGCCAGCAGCAAGCGCGGGGGCTCAGTAGGCGAGCAGTACTTC.

This clone was recorded once. The chain is built from TRBV13 and TRBJ2-2; 13 nucleotides match TRBD2. This CDR3 has 17 amino acids. Germline CDR1 and CDR2: PRHDT and FYEKMQ (reference sequence). The J segment lost 7 bases and the V segment lost 5 bases, leaving 10 bases of the junction unmatched. CDR3 in amino acids: CASSLASGTSGVGELFF. The CDR3 nucleotides read TGTGCCAGCAGCCTAGCCTCCGGGACTAGCGGGGTCGGGGAGCTGTTTTTT.

The V and J genes are TRBV7-9 and TRBJ2-1, with 8 bases identical to TRBD1. J gave up 3 bases and V 0 bases, and 10 bases lay outside the gene matches. Germline lookup yields CDR1 SEHNR and CDR2 FQNEAQ (reference sequence). This CDR3 is built from 18 residues. The CDR3 sequence is CASSLAFRGPRVYNEQFF. CDR3 nucleotides: TGTGCCAGCAGCTTAGCCTTCAGGGGGCCGAGGGTCTACAATGAGCAGTTCTTC.

The chain joins TRBV18 to TRBJ1-1; D possibly corresponds to TRBD1 (6 bases). The length of the CDR3 is 15 residues. Between the trimmed V and J ends, which lost 3 bases and 10 bases, there was a span of 21 bases. CDR1 is KGHSH and CDR2 is LQKENI in the germline V gene. This chain's CDR3 is CASSPQLPPQDRAFF. In DNA, the CDR3 is TGTGCCAGCTCACCCCAGCTCCCCCCGCAGGACAGAGCTTTCTTT.

This clone occurred a few times. The chain is built from TRBV7-2 and TRBJ2-3, with 7 bases that match TRBD2. Germline CDR1 SGHTA, CDR2 FQGNSA. With V trimmed by 3 bases and J by 4 bases, 4 bases remained unmatched. This CDR3 has 14 amino acids. The CDR3 DNA reads as TGTGCCAGCAGCTTGAGACTAGCCTCAGATACGCAGTATTTT. Encoded protein: CASSLRLASDTQYF.

CDR3 bases: TGTGCCAGCAGATCTACAGGGTTCCAAGAGACCCAGTACTTC. This codes for CASRSTGFQETQYF. The chain links TRBV5-8 to TRBJ2-5, with D tentatively TRBD1 (6 bases). The ends were cut back, 5 bases at V and 1 base at J, with 12 bases in the middle. The CDR3 spans 14 residues. Germline V gives CDR1 SGHTS, CDR2 YDEGEE.

The gene calls are TRBV5-1 and TRBJ2-5; tentatively, D is TRBD1 (5 bases). Trimming stripped 5 bases from V and 0 bases from J, with 14 bases between. The CDR3 contains 15 residues. Germline-derived CDR1 and CDR2 are SGHRS and YFSETQ. CDR3 amino acids: CASRRNGHHQETQYF. The CDR3 bases are TGCGCCAGCAGACGTAACGGACATCACCAAGAGACCCAGTACTTC.

The chain combines TRBV18 with TRBJ2-3, with TRBD2 identical over 8 bases. Unmatched junction bases numbered 9, after V lost 1 base and J lost 6 bases. This CDR3 has 16 residues. Germline V gene data show CDR1 as KGHSH and CDR2 as LQKENI. The CDR3 DNA is TGTGCCAGCTCACCACTGAGCGGGAGTGTTCTGGATACGCAGTATTTT. Residues: CASSPLSGSVLDTQYF.

This chain joins TRBV5-1 and TRBJ2-7, with TRBD2 identical over 7 bases. CDR3 length equals 12 residues. Germline CDR1 and CDR2: SGHRS and YFSETQ. The J segment lost 9 bases and the V segment lost 3 bases, leaving 6 bases of the junction unmatched. The CDR3, as DNA: TGCGCCAGCAGCTCGTCGGGGGAGGGGCAGTACTTC. Translation gives CASSSSGEGQYF.

The genes are TRBV6-5 and TRBJ2-2; no clear D gene. The CDR3 spans 12 residues. Trimming took off 5 bases at V and 4 bases at J, with 5 bases between the two ends. CDR1 is MNHEY and CDR2 is SVGAGI in the germline V gene. The CDR3 coding sequence is TGTGCCAGCAGTAGAGCCACCGGGGAGCTGTTTTTT. As protein: CASSRATGELFF.

This clone has only one observation. The chain recombines TRBV7-2 with TRBJ2-7; D is undetermined. The CDR3 runs 13 residues. Germline V gene sequence: CDR1 SGHTA, CDR2 FQGNSA. The V end was cut by 0 bases, the J end by 6 bases, with 9 bases between. As DNA, the CDR3 is TGTGCCAGCAGCTTAGCCCCACGAGCCGAGCAGTACTTC. Translated, it gives CASSLAPRAEQYF. Full variable domain (rest looked up from reference TRBV7-2 and TRBJ2-7): GAGVSQSPSNKVTEKGKDVELRCDPISGHTALYWYRQSLGQGLEFLIYFQGNSAPDKSGLPSDRFSAERTGGSVSTLTIQRTQQEDSAVYLCASSLAPRAEQYFGPGTRLTVT.

The CDR3: CASSAGTMEGKLFF. CDR3 sequence (DNA): TGTGCCAGCAGCGCCGGGACAATGGAAGGAAAACTGTTTTTT. V is TRBV9 and J is TRBJ1-4, with D perhaps TRBD1 (6 bases). In germline, CDR1 is SGDLS, CDR2 YYNGEE. The CDR3 sequence is 14 residues long. V was trimmed by 3 bases and J by 10 bases, leaving 16 bases between them.

This chain links TRBV11-2 with TRBJ1-3, with a possible D match to TRBD1 (5 bases). Germline CDR1 is SGHAT and CDR2 is FQNNGV. The CDR3 is 16 residues long. The V and J ends lost 4 bases and 0 bases respectively, with 13 bases between them. The CDR3 spells CASSSSQGISGNTIYF. In DNA, the CDR3 is TGTGCCAGCAGCTCGAGCCAGGGAATCTCTGGAAACACCATATATTTT. The complete variable domain, with remaining parts taken from reference TRBV11-2 and TRBJ1-3, reads EAGVAQSPRYKIIEKRQSVAFWCNPISGHATLYWYQQILGQGPKLLIQFQNNGVVDDSQLPKDRFSAERLKGVDSTLKIQPAKLEDSAVYLCASSSSQGISGNTIYFGEGSWLTVV.